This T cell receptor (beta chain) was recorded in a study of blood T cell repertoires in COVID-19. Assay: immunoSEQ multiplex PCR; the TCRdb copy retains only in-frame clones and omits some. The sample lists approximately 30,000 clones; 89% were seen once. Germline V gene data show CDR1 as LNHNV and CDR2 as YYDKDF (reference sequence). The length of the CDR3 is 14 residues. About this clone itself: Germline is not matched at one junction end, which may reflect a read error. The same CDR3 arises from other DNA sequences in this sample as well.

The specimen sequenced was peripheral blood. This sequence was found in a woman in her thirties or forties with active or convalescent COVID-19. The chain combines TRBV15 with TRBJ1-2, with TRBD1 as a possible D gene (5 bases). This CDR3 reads CATSRGVADYGYTF. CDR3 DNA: TGTGCCACCAGTAGAGGGGTAGCGGACTATGGCTACACCTTC.